This TCR beta chain came from a study of T-cell memory formation after mild COVID-19 (dated by TCRdb to the early 2020s). About the study as a whole: TCR sequence clusters from the two donors were found to be largely donor specific. Longitudinal TCRalpha and TCRbeta repertoire sequencing tracked T-cell clones expanding and contracting after mild COVID-19 in a couple of donors. Two young, previously healthy adult volunteers made up the cohort, one male and one female. Findings and caveats that apply to the study as a whole: Contracting CD4+ clones turned up mainly in the CM and EM memory subsets, whereas EMRA was where CD8+ clones were enriched. Balanced CD4/CD8 phenotypes were observed for clones contracting from day 15 to 85, whereas a bias towards CD4+ was observed for a second wave of clones expanding from day 15 to 37. The study included only a couple of mild cases, and larger cohorts that include severe cases with pre-infection samples were judged to be necessary. The detection of some responding clones in pre-infection memory suggests that pre-existing cross-reactive memory T cells joined the SARS-CoV-2 response. SARS-CoV-2 specificity was not confirmed for the second-wave clones peaking on day 37.

Points on this clonotype: Its binding antigen is unknown. The record has no base qualities; no much larger clone is one base away.

Sequencing took place on an Illumina NovaSeq 6000. TCRalpha and TCRbeta cDNA libraries were constructed by 5'RACE with constant-segment primers, with sample barcodes and unique molecular identifiers being introduced. RNA was extracted from every sample with Trizol reagent. Library amplification was performed in two PCR steps, and a second sample barcode and Illumina TruSeq adapters were introduced in the second step. Sequencing of libraries was performed on an Illumina NovaSeq with 2 x 150 bp paired-end reads. For the original study's pipeline: Reads were demultiplexed and collapsed into UMI-guided consensus sequences with migec v1.2.7. Using mixcr v2.1.11, UMI consensuses were aligned to TRA and TRB V and J templates and then assembled into clonotypes. A clonotype was counted as expanded or contracted only if both edgeR and NoisET called the change significant, with noise models trained on biological replicates. edgeR calls used a false discovery rate-adjusted p below 0.01 and a log2 fold-change threshold of 1. PCA with hierarchical clustering of max-normalized trajectories of the 1000 most abundant clonotypes was used as exploratory dynamics analysis. Separately sequenced CD4+ and CD8+ repertoires were used to assign the CD4 or CD8 phenotype of responding clones. Using fastp at Q25 and MiXCR, TCRdb reprocessed the public reads and kept productive beta chains. Every CDR3 protein is listed once, alongside the most common genes and DNA of its rows. These V and J calls are TCRdb output, not the study's own analysis. Within this sample are 150,000 to 200,000 distinct CDR3 sequences, with around 13% of them counted one time only. The leading ten clones occupy less than 15% of the sample.

From cysteine to phenylalanine, the CDR3 is 14 amino acids long. Solely the CDR3 DNA is kept, with 42 bases framed from the first base. V drops 6 bases and J drops 2 bases, leaving 11 bases in between. Ficoll-Paque density gradient centrifugation was used to isolate PBMCs. The chain was built from TRBV12-3 or TRBV12-4 and TRBJ1-3; no D segment can be confidently identified. This TCR came from an adult woman who had mild COVID-19 (a few samples of this study predate the infection). The sample titles of this study are shuffled in the database, so cell type and time point are left out; the donor was told from shared clones. Sequenced input: PBMCs or a T cell subset sorted from them (not recorded which). The CDR3 has the sequence CASRPLEPGNTIYF. The nucleotides read TGTGCCAGCAGGCCCTTGGAACCTGGAAACACCATATATTTT.